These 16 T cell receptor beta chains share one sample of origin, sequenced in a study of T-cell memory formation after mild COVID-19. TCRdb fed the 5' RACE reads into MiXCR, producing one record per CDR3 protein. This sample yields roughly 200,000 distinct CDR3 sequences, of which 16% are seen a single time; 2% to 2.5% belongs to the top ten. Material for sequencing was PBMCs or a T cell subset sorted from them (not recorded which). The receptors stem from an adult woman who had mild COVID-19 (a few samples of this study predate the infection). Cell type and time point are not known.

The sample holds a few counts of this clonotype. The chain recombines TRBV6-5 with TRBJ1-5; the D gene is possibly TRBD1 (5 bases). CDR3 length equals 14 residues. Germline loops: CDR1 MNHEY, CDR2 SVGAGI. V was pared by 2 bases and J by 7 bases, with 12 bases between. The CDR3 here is CASSYVGEGQPQHF. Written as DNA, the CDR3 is TGTGCCAGCAGTTACGTGGGGGAAGGACAGCCCCAGCATTTT.

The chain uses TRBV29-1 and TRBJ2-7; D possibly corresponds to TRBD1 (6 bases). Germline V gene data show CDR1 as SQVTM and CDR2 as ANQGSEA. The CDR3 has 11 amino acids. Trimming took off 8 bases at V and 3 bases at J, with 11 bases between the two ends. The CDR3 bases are TGCAGCTTTCAGGGGCTCTACGAGCAGTACTTC. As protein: CSFQGLYEQYF.

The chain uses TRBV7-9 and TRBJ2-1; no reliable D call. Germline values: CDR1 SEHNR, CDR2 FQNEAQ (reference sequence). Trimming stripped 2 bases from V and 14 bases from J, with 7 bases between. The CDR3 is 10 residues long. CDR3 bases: TGTGCCAGCAGCTTACCGACGGAGTTCTTC. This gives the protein CASSLPTEFF.

The CDR3, as DNA: TGCGCCAGCAGCTTGGTATCGCCAGATCAAGAGACCCAGTACTTC. This translates into CASSLVSPDQETQYF. This chain joins TRBV5-1 and TRBJ2-5; D is uncertain. V gave up 0 bases and J gave up 2 bases, with 11 bases separating them. This CDR3 has 15 amino acids. Germline loops: CDR1 SGHRS, CDR2 YFSETQ.

The CDR3 region has the DNA TGCAGTGCTAGAGATCCTCGGCGACTGGTACCCTACGAGCAGTACTTC. Translated, it gives CSARDPRRLVPYEQYF. The chain uses TRBV20-1 and TRBJ2-7, with D unclear. Germline CDR1 is DFQATT and CDR2 is SNEGSKA (reference sequence). V was cut by 0 bases and J by 2 bases, with 17 bases left in between. The CDR3 sequence is 16 residues long.

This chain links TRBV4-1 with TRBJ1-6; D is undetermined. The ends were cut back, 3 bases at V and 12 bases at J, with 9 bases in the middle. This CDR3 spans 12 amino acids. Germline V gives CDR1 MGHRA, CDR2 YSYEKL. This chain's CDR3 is CASSQPGGPLHF. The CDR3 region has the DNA TGCGCCAGCAGCCAGCCCGGTGGACCCCTCCACTTT.

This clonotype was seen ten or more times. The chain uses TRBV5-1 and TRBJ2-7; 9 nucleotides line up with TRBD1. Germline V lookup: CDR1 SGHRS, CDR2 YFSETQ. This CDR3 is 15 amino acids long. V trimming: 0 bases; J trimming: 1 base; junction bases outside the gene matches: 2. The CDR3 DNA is TGCGCCAGCAGCTTGGGGACAGGGGAGTCCTACGAGCAGTACTTC. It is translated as CASSLGTGESYEQYF.

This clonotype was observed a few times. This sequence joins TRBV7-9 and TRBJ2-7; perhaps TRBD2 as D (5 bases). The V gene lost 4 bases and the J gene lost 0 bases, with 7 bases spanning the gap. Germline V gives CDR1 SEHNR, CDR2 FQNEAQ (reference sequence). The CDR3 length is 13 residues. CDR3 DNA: TGTGCCAGCAGCTCGAGGGCCTCCTACGAGCAGTACTTC. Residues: CASSSRASYEQYF.

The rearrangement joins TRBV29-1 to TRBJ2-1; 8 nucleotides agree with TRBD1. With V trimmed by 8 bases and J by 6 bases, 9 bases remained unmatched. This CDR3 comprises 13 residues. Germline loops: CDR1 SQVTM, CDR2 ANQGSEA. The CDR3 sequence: CSLRAGGLNEQFF. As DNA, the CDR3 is TGCAGCTTGCGGGCAGGGGGCCTCAATGAGCAGTTCTTC.

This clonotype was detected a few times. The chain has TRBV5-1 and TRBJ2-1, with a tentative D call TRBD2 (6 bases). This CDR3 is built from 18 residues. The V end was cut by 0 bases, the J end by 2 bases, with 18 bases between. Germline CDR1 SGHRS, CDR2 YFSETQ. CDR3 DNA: TGCGCCAGCAGCTTGGATCCCAACAGCGGGCGCCCCTACAATGAGCAGTTCTTC. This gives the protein CASSLDPNSGRPYNEQFF. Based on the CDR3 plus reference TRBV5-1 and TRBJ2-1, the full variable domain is KAGVTQTPRYLIKTRGQQVTLSCSPISGHRSVSWYQQTPGQGLQFLFEYFSETQRNKGNFPGRFSGRQFSNSRSEMNVSTLELGDSALYLCASSLDPNSGRPYNEQFFGPGTRLTVL.

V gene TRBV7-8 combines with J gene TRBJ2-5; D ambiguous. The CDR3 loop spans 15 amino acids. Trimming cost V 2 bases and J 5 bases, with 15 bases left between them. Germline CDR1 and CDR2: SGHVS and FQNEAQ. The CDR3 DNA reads TGTGCCAGCAGCTTACGTAGTCGTGGGTCGGAGACCCAGTACTTC. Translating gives CASSLRSRGSETQYF.

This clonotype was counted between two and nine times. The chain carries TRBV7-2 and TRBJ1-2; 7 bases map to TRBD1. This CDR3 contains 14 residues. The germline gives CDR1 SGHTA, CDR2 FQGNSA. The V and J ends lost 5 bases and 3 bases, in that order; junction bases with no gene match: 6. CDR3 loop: CASSRTGTDYGYTF. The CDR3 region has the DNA TGTGCCAGCAGCCGCACCGGGACAGACTATGGCTACACCTTC.

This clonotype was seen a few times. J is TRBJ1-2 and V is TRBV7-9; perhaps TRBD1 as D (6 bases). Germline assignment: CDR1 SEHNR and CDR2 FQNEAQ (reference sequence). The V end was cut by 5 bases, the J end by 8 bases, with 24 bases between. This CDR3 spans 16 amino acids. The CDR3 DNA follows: TGTGCCAGCAGCCCTATGTTGGGGGCAGGGACGAGAGGCTACACCTTC. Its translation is CASSPMLGAGTRGYTF.

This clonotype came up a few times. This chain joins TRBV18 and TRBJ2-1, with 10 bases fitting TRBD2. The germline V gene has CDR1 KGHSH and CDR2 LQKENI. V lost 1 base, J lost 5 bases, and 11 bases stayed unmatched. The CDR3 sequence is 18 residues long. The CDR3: CASSPLAGGPRNNNEQFF. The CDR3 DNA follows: TGTGCCAGCTCACCACTAGCGGGGGGCCCCCGCAACAACAATGAGCAGTTCTTC.

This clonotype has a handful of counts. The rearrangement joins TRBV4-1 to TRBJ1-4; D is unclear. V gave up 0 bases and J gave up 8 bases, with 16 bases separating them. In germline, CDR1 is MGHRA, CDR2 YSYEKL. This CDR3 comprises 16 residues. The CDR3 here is CASSQDLQGSREKLFF. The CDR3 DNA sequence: TGCGCCAGCAGCCAAGATCTACAAGGGAGTCGCGAAAAACTGTTTTTT.

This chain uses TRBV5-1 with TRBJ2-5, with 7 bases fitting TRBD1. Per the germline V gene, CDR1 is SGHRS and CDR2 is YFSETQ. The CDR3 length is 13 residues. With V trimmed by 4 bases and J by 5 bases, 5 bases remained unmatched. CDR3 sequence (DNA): TGCGCCAGCAGCCAGACAGGGTCGGAGACCCAGTACTTC. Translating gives CASSQTGSETQYF.